This record covers a single TCR beta chain. Its cognate antigen is unknown. The data were obtained in a study of cytomegalovirus exposure and HLA in healthy donors. Sequencing used immunoSEQ multiplex PCR; TCRdb keeps in-frame clones, though not all of them. This table holds about 200,000 clones, about nine tenths found once. Study results and limitations: Subsequent analysis revealed that first-cohort TCR clusters tended to co-occur in the 120 or so validation repertoires. TCR sequences were mostly rare, though some public TCRs occurred in many donors. Researchers reported that three CMV-associated chains were confirmed in vitro as CMV antigen-specific.

The sequence came from a woman between 18 and 29 years old in good health and CMV-seropositive. The specimen sequenced was PBMCs.

The CDR3 loop reads CASSFIAGGPGEQYF. CDR3 DNA sequence: TGTGCCAGCAGCTTCATAGCGGGAGGGCCTGGCGAGCAGTACTTC. V and J are TRBV7-9 and TRBJ2-7, with 11 positions matching TRBD2. The CDR3 has 15 residues. CDR1 and CDR2 from the germline V gene are SEHNR and FQNEAQ (reference sequence). With 3 bases clipped from V and 6 bases from J, the junction kept 7 bases outside the gene matches.